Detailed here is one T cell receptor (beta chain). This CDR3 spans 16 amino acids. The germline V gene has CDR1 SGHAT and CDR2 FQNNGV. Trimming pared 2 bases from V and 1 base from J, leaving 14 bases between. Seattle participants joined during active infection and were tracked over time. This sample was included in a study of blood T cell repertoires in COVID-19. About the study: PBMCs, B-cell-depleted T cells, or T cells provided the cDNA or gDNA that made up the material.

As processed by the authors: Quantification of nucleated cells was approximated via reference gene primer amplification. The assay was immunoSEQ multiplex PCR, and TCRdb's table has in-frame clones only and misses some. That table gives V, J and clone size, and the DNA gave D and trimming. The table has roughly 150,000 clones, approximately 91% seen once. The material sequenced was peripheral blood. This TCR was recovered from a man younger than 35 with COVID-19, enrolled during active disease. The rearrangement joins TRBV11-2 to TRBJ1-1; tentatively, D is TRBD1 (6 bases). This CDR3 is CASSLPATGRNTEAFF. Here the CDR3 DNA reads TGTGCCAGCAGCTTACCTGCGACAGGTCGGAACACTGAAGCTTTCTTT.